The 18 T cell receptor beta chains presented below share a single source sample, sequenced in a study of blood T cell repertoires in COVID-19. Measured with immunoSEQ multiplex PCR; TCRdb has only the in-frame clones, and not every one. The profile shows about 130,000 clones, 85% to 90% of them singletons. Input material: peripheral blood. Source of these receptors: a man in his fifties or sixties with active or convalescent COVID-19.

The chain employs TRBV6-2 or TRBV6-3 and TRBJ2-7; possibly TRBD1 for D (6 bases). The CDR3 length is 14 residues. Trimming took off 6 bases at V and 0 bases at J, with 12 bases between the two ends. Germline V CDR1 and CDR2: MNHEY, SVGEGT. CDR3 nucleotides: TGTGCCAGCAGACCTACAGGGCTCTCCTACGAGCAGTACTTC. Translating gives CASRPTGLSYEQYF.

This clone occurred a few times. The gene calls are TRBV19 and TRBJ1-5; perhaps TRBD1 as D (5 bases). The CDR3 totals 13 residues. V dropped 11 bases and J dropped 4 bases, with 15 bases sitting between them. Looked up from germline, CDR1 is LNHDA and CDR2 is SQIVND (reference sequence). The CDR3 nucleotides are TGTGCCGGCTCGGAGGGGTTTAATCAGCCCCAGCATTTT. Its protein is CAGSEGFNQPQHF.

The J gene is TRBJ1-1, the V gene TRBV5-1; maybe TRBD1 (5 bases). The CDR3 is 14 residues long. Germline lookup yields CDR1 SGHRS and CDR2 YFSETQ. The V end lost 6 bases, the J end lost 3 bases, and 15 bases lay between the germline ends. CDR3: CASKNRQGDTEAFF. DNA for the CDR3: TGCGCCAGCAAGAACCGGCAAGGGGACACTGAAGCTTTCTTT.

The gene calls are TRBV6-6 and TRBJ2-5; 12 positions match TRBD1. This CDR3 comprises 14 residues. J lost 9 bases, V lost 5 bases, and 7 bases had no gene match. CDR1 MNHNY and CDR2 SVGAGI come from the germline V gene (reference sequence). DNA of the CDR3: TGTGCCAGCAGTATCTCGGGACAGGGGGCCTCCCAGTACTTC. It is translated as CASSISGQGASQYF.

The chain combines TRBV9 with TRBJ2-2; TRBD2 matches at 14 bases. The length of the CDR3 is 17 residues. Losses at the gene ends were 0 bases for V and 7 bases for J; bases not matched to a gene: 5. In germline, CDR1 is SGDLS, CDR2 YYNGEE. The DNA for the CDR3 is TGTGCCAGCAGCGTAGGAGAGGGACTAGCGGGGGACGGGGAGCTGTTTTTT. As protein: CASSVGEGLAGDGELFF.

The chain couples TRBV6-2 or TRBV6-3 to TRBJ2-7, with TRBD1 identical over 7 bases. This CDR3 region has 12 residues. The germline CDR1 and CDR2 sequences are MNHEY and SVGEGT. The ends lost 5 bases at V and 5 bases at J; junction bases unmatched: 3. The CDR3 spells CASSPTGDEQYF. CDR3 nucleotide sequence: TGTGCCAGCAGTCCCACAGGGGACGAGCAGTACTTC.

This clone was seen a few times. The chain combines TRBV11-2 with TRBJ2-4, with D tentatively TRBD1 (7 bases). CDR3 size: 18 residues. In germline, CDR1 is SGHAT, CDR2 FQNNGV. Between the trimmed V and J ends, which lost 4 bases and 3 bases, there was a span of 22 bases. This chain's CDR3 is CASSYPPGTPGGKNIQYF. The CDR3 nucleotides read TGTGCCAGCAGCTACCCGCCAGGGACTCCAGGGGGCAAAAACATTCAGTACTTC.

This clone appeared once. The chain couples TRBV6-5 to TRBJ2-3; the D gene is possibly TRBD1 (5 bases). CDR3 length: 15 amino acids. Trimming took off 2 bases at V and 0 bases at J, with 9 bases between the two ends. Germline loops: CDR1 MNHEY, CDR2 SVGAGI. The CDR3 spells CASSYRRGSTDTQYF. The CDR3 bases are TGTGCCAGCAGTTACCGAAGGGGCAGCACAGATACGCAGTATTTT.

In this sample, this clone turned up once. The sample carries other DNA sequences with the same CDR3. V is TRBV28 and J is TRBJ1-2; maybe TRBD1 (5 bases). The germline CDR1 and CDR2 sequences are MDHEN and SYDVKM. Deletions cut 3 bases from V and 2 bases from J, with 7 bases between. There are 13 residues in the CDR3. The CDR3 is CASSLNRNYGYTF. CDR3 in DNA: TGTGCCAGCAGTTTGAACAGGAACTATGGCTACACCTTC.

The chain employs TRBV6-5 and TRBJ1-1; D is unclear. Deletions cut 7 bases from V and 3 bases from J, with 12 bases between. This CDR3 spans 13 amino acids. Germline-derived CDR1 and CDR2 are MNHEY and SVGAGI. CDR3 sequence (DNA): TGTGCCAGCATGGTCCAGGAGGACACTGAAGCTTTCTTT. Its translation is CASMVQEDTEAFF.

The rearrangement links TRBV24-1 to TRBJ2-5, with 8 bases lining up with TRBD2. The ends lost 5 bases at V and 5 bases at J; junction bases unmatched: 12. The germline V gene encodes CDR1 KGHDR and CDR2 SFDVKD. The CDR3 has 16 residues. DNA for the CDR3: TGTGCCACCAGTGCAGGTGGAAGCGGGGGCTGGGAGACCCAGTACTTC. Its protein product is CATSAGGSGGWETQYF.

This chain uses TRBV11-2 with TRBJ1-1; maybe TRBD1 (6 bases). Germline CDR1 and CDR2: SGHAT and FQNNGV. The V gene lost 2 bases and the J gene lost 1 base, with 23 bases spanning the gap. The CDR3 has 19 amino acids. The DNA of the CDR3 is TGTGCCAGCAGCTTATTCCCGCGGGGGGCCAGGGGATCGAACACTGAAGCTTTCTTT. Its protein product is CASSLFPRGARGSNTEAFF.

This sequence joins TRBV5-4 and TRBJ1-2; weak D call: TRBD1 (5 bases). CDR3 length: 13 amino acids. Germline values: CDR1 SGHNT, CDR2 YYREEE (reference sequence). The V gene lost 0 bases and the J gene lost 5 bases, with 8 bases spanning the gap. The CDR3 loop is CASSLAGVYGYTF. The CDR3 DNA reads TGTGCCAGCAGCTTGGCGGGGGTGTATGGCTACACCTTC.

The rearrangement joins TRBV10-1 to TRBJ2-2, with a tentative D call TRBD2 (7 bases). V lost 11 bases and J lost 3, with 13 bases in between. CDR1 is WNHNN, CDR2 SYGVQD, per germline (reference sequence). The CDR3 spans 13 residues. The DNA of the CDR3 is TGCGCCGGAGAAGGGGGGGACACCGGGGAGCTGTTTTTT. It translates to CAGEGGDTGELFF.

The chain has TRBV19 and TRBJ2-2; D is possibly TRBD2 (5 bases). Germline assignment: CDR1 LNHDA and CDR2 SQIVND (reference sequence). CDR3 length: 16 residues. Deletions cut 6 bases from V and 0 bases from J, with 14 bases between. CDR3 residues: CASSRPRGANTGELFF. CDR3 DNA sequence: TGTGCCAGTAGCCGCCCCCGGGGAGCGAACACCGGGGAGCTGTTTTTT.

Written as DNA, the CDR3 is TGTGCCAGTACTCCCCGAGGGACAGGGGGCGCCGGGGGTGATCAGCCCCAGCATTTT. It is translated as CASTPRGTGGAGGDQPQHF. The chain joins TRBV19 to TRBJ1-5, with 12 bases fitting TRBD1. Per the germline V gene, CDR1 is LNHDA and CDR2 is SQIVND (reference sequence). V lost 7 bases and J lost 5; bases outside the gene matches: 18. The CDR3 runs 19 residues.

This rearrangement joins TRBV7-2 to TRBJ1-4; 8 nucleotides match TRBD1. This CDR3 comprises 14 residues. Trimming at V came to 5 bases and at J to 8 bases, leaving 7 bases not matched to a gene. Germline lookup yields CDR1 SGHTA and CDR2 FQGNSA. CDR3 sequence (DNA): TGTGCCAGCAGCAAACAGGGGGATAGAGAAAAACTGTTTTTT. Translated: CASSKQGDREKLFF.

The chain has TRBV7-2 and TRBJ1-3; unclear D gene. Germline assignment: CDR1 SGHTA and CDR2 FQGNSA. The CDR3 runs to 12 residues. V shed 1 base and J shed 8 bases, with 6 bases lying between them. CDR3 region: CASSLVSDTIYF. In DNA, the CDR3 is TGTGCCAGCAGCTTAGTATCCGACACCATATATTTT.